One sample yielded the 23 T cell receptor beta chains listed below, sequenced in a study of cytomegalovirus exposure and HLA in healthy donors. Produced via immunoSEQ multiplex PCR; TCRdb's table is partial and in-frame only. The sample consists of some 240,000 clones, less than 90% of them appearing once. What was sequenced was PBMCs. These TCRs come from a woman between 18 and 29 years old in good health and CMV-seronegative.

The chain carries TRBV4-1 and TRBJ1-1, with unresolved D. Germline loops: CDR1 MGHRA, CDR2 YSYEKL. V lost 3 bases to trimming and J lost 6 bases, with 17 bases between them. This CDR3 spans 15 amino acids. In DNA form, the CDR3 reads TGCGCCAGCAGCCACGCGGCAGCGCCCAGCGCTGAAGCTTTCTTT. Its translation is CASSHAAAPSAEAFF.

This rearrangement joins TRBV2 to TRBJ2-1, with a tentative D call TRBD1 (5 bases). The V gene's germline CDR1 is SNHLY and CDR2 FYNNEI. Trimming shortened V by 4 bases and J by 3 bases, and 7 bases separated the two germline ends. This CDR3 is 13 amino acids long. CDR3 sequence: CASSGDSYNEQFF. CDR3 coding DNA: TGTGCCAGCAGTGGCGACAGCTACAATGAGCAGTTCTTC.

This clone has only one observation. The rearrangement uses TRBV4-1 and TRBJ2-1; TRBD1 agrees at 7 bases. Looked up from germline, CDR1 is MGHRA and CDR2 is YSYEKL. This CDR3 is built from 13 residues. The ends lost 6 bases at V and 5 bases at J; junction bases unmatched: 4. CDR3 sequence: CASRLTGDNEQFF. The CDR3 DNA sequence: TGCGCCAGCAGGTTAACAGGGGACAATGAGCAGTTCTTC.

To note about this clone: At the DNA level, this CDR3 is encoded by other sequences in the same sample as well. The J gene is TRBJ2-7, the V gene TRBV2; 9 bases line up with TRBD1. The junction had 2 bases not matched to a gene; V was cut back by 6 bases and J by 2 bases. The CDR3 spans 13 residues. Looked up from germline, CDR1 is SNHLY and CDR2 is FYNNEI. CDR3 protein: CASSRQGAYEQYF. The CDR3 bases are TGTGCCAGCAGCCGACAGGGGGCCTACGAGCAGTACTTC.

V and J are TRBV30 and TRBJ1-6; D not resolved. The length of the CDR3 is 15 residues. Germline V gene lookup returns CDR1 GTSNPN and CDR2 SVGIG (reference sequence). V lost 3 bases and J lost 10, with 19 bases in between. The CDR3, as DNA: TGTGCCTGGAGCCCAGCCCCAGCTGCTCAATCACCCCTCCACTTT. This gives the protein CAWSPAPAAQSPLHF. Full variable domain (missing parts from reference TRBV30 and TRBJ1-6): SQTIHQWPATLVQPVGSPLSLECTVEGTSNPNLYWYRQAAGRGLQLLFYSVGIGQISSEVPQNLSASRPQDRQFILSSKKLLLSDSGFYLCAWSPAPAAQSPLHFGNGTRLTVT.

In its sample, this clone was seen once. This chain connects TRBV5-5 to TRBJ2-3; D is unresolved. CDR3 length: 15 amino acids. CDR1 is SGHKS, CDR2 YYEKEE, per germline (reference sequence). Trimming left V 5 bases short and J 2 bases short, with 15 bases between. CDR3 residues: CASRPEARPTDTQYF. The CDR3 nucleotides read TGTGCCAGCAGACCTGAGGCCAGGCCCACAGATACGCAGTATTTT.

This chain joins TRBV12-2 and TRBJ1-6; TRBD1, the D gene given by the table, was not confirmed from the DNA. TRBV12-2 is given as a pseudogene. The CDR3 length is 17 residues. In DNA, the CDR3 is TGTGCAAGTCGCCCAGCCGGGACAGGGGTGGGTAATTCACCCCTCCACTTT. Amino acid sequence: CASRPAGTGVGNSPLHF.

This chain joins TRBV11-2 and TRBJ1-1, with D perhaps TRBD1 (6 bases). Germline assignment: CDR1 SGHAT and CDR2 FQNNGV. The V end was cut by 2 bases, the J end by 0 bases, with 10 bases between. This CDR3 is built from 15 residues. CDR3 sequence: CASSLTGQMNTEAFF. Written as DNA, the CDR3 is TGTGCCAGCAGCTTAACCGGACAGATGAACACTGAAGCTTTCTTT.

The chain uses TRBV2 and TRBJ1-4; 11 positions match TRBD1. V lost 1 base and J lost 3; bases outside the gene matches: 4. In germline, CDR1 is SNHLY, CDR2 FYNNEI. The CDR3 is made up of 17 amino acids. The CDR3: CASSEGTGGASNEKLFF. CDR3 nucleotides: TGTGCCAGCAGTGAAGGGACAGGGGGCGCCTCTAATGAAAAACTGTTTTTT. Variable domain in full (rest from reference TRBV2 and TRBJ1-4): EPEVTQTPSHQVTQMGQEVILRCVPISNHLYFYWYRQILGQKVEFLVSFYNNEISEKSEIFDDQFSVERPDGSNFTLKIRSTKLEDSAMYFCASSEGTGGASNEKLFFGSGTQLSVL.

The CDR3 protein is CASSSFPGTSGSDIDEQYF. The CDR3 bases are TGTGCCAGCAGCTCCTTCCCCGGGACTAGCGGGAGTGATATCGACGAGCAGTACTTC. The genes are TRBV7-9 and TRBJ2-7; 14 positions agree with TRBD2. The CDR3 has 19 residues. Germline CDR1 reads SEHNR; CDR2 reads FQNEAQ (reference sequence). V was pared by 4 bases and J by 5 bases, with 16 bases of the junction left unmatched.

This chain joins TRBV11-2 and TRBJ1-2; D gene uncertain. This CDR3 comprises 14 residues. The ends were cut back, 2 bases at V and 4 bases at J, with 11 bases in the middle. Germline V gene data show CDR1 as SGHAT and CDR2 as FQNNGV. CDR3 sequence: CASSLTRGRYGYTF. The DNA of the CDR3 is TGTGCCAGCAGCTTAACCCGTGGACGCTATGGCTACACCTTC.

The gene calls are TRBV28 and TRBJ1-4; D is undetermined. Germline V gene sequence: CDR1 MDHEN, CDR2 SYDVKM. The ends were cut back, 10 bases at V and 7 bases at J, with 10 bases in the middle. The CDR3 spans 11 residues. The CDR3 DNA follows: TGTGCCACCCGGGAGAGTGAAAAACTGTTTTTT. Amino acids: CATRESEKLFF.

This clone was seen a few times. J is TRBJ1-2 and V is TRBV18, with D uncertain. The V end was cut by 2 bases, the J end by 4 bases, with 8 bases between. The CDR3 loop spans 13 amino acids. CDR1 KGHSH and CDR2 LQKENI come from the germline V gene. CDR3 amino acids: CASSPDESYGYTF. The DNA for the CDR3 is TGTGCCAGCTCACCAGACGAAAGCTATGGCTACACCTTC.

The chain employs TRBV2 and TRBJ1-1; D is possibly TRBD1 (6 bases). Germline V gene data show CDR1 as SNHLY and CDR2 as FYNNEI. Between the trimmed V and J ends, which lost 4 bases and 0 bases, there was a span of 9 bases. The CDR3 totals 14 residues. The CDR3 is CASSVRTVNTEAFF. In DNA form, the CDR3 reads TGTGCCAGCAGTGTTCGGACAGTGAACACTGAAGCTTTCTTT.

This chain joins TRBV7-3 and TRBJ1-1; D is perhaps TRBD1 (5 bases). CDR3 length equals 13 residues. Germline CDR1 is SGHTA and CDR2 is FQGTGA. V lost 7 bases, J lost 1 base, and 10 bases lay in between. The CDR3 is CASMRGANTEAFF. The CDR3, as DNA: TGTGCCAGCATGAGGGGTGCGAACACTGAAGCTTTCTTT.

This clone was counted between two and nine times. This chain uses TRBV19 with TRBJ1-3; D ambiguous. This CDR3 has 14 amino acids. V shed 5 bases and J shed 0 bases, with 8 bases lying between them. Germline CDR1 LNHDA, CDR2 SQIVND (reference sequence). The CDR3 here is CASSLVASGNTIYF. CDR3 bases: TGTGCCAGTAGTCTGGTCGCCTCTGGAAACACCATATATTTT.

The chain uses TRBV7-3 and TRBJ2-1; the match to TRBD2 covers 11 bases. This CDR3 comprises 16 residues. Trimming at V came to 1 base and at J to 4 bases, leaving 3 bases not matched to a gene. Per the germline V gene, CDR1 is SGHTA and CDR2 is FQGTGA. CDR3 in amino acids: CASSLKGTSGYNEQFF. CDR3 DNA sequence: TGTGCCAGCAGCTTAAAAGGGACTAGCGGATACAATGAGCAGTTCTTC.

The V and J genes are TRBV5-1 and TRBJ2-7; maybe TRBD2 (6 bases). The V gene lost 4 bases and the J gene lost 4 bases, with 15 bases spanning the gap. CDR3 length: 14 amino acids. Germline V gene data show CDR1 as SGHRS and CDR2 as YFSETQ. The CDR3 reads CASSPLGGLYEQYF. The CDR3 DNA is TGCGCCAGCAGCCCACTGGGGGGACTGTACGAGCAGTACTTC. The whole variable domain, remainder taken from reference TRBV5-1 and TRBJ2-7, is KAGVTQTPRYLIKTRGQQVTLSCSPISGHRSVSWYQQTPGQGLQFLFEYFSETQRNKGNFPGRFSGRQFSNSRSEMNVSTLELGDSALYLCASSPLGGLYEQYFGPGTRLTVT.

V and J are TRBV6-1 and TRBJ1-2; 9 bases fit TRBD1. The germline V gene encodes CDR1 MNHNS and CDR2 SASEGT. Trimming took 6 bases from V and 11 from J; bases not matched to a gene: 13. The CDR3 is 14 residues long. CDR3 sequence reads: CASRIPGQGLRYTF. The CDR3 DNA is TGTGCCAGCAGGATACCGGGACAGGGATTACGGTACACCTTC.

The rearrangement links TRBV18 to TRBJ2-3; 11 positions match TRBD1. With V trimmed by 3 bases and J by 5 bases, 1 base remained unmatched. The CDR3 is made up of 14 amino acids. Germline V gene sequence: CDR1 KGHSH, CDR2 LQKENI. The CDR3: CASSPDRGQDTQYF. DNA of the CDR3: TGTGCCAGCTCACCGGACAGGGGGCAAGATACGCAGTATTTT. The full variable domain, completed using reference TRBV18 and TRBJ2-3, is NAGVMQNPRHLVRRRGQEARLRCSPMKGHSHVYWYRQLPEEGLKFMVYLQKENIIDESGMPKERFSAEFPKEGPSILRIQQVVRGDSAAYFCASSPDRGQDTQYFGPGTRLTVL.

This chain uses TRBV5-1 with TRBJ1-3, with unresolved D. Deletions cut 0 bases from V and 0 bases from J, with 13 bases between. The CDR3 is 17 amino acids. Germline V lookup: CDR1 SGHRS, CDR2 YFSETQ. CDR3 nucleotides: TGCGCCAGCAGCTTGGTCGGAGCGGCGTACTCTGGAAACACCATATATTTT. It is translated as CASSLVGAAYSGNTIYF. Based on the CDR3 plus reference TRBV5-1 and TRBJ1-3, the full variable domain is KAGVTQTPRYLIKTRGQQVTLSCSPISGHRSVSWYQQTPGQGLQFLFEYFSETQRNKGNFPGRFSGRQFSNSRSEMNVSTLELGDSALYLCASSLVGAAYSGNTIYFGEGSWLTVV.

The gene calls are TRBV11-2 and TRBJ2-6, with D hard to call. CDR1 is SGHAT, CDR2 FQNNGV, per germline. V was pared by 1 base and J by 4 bases, with 11 bases between. The CDR3 is 16 amino acids. In nucleotides, the CDR3 is TGTGCCAGCAGCTTAGTTCTGGGTTCGGGGGCCAACGTCCTGACTTTC. Translated: CASSLVLGSGANVLTF.

The chain joins TRBV6-1 to TRBJ1-6; 9 nucleotides align to TRBD1. V shed 7 bases and J 9 bases; nucleotides not matched to a gene: 7. Germline loops: CDR1 MNHNS, CDR2 SASEGT. The CDR3 is made up of 14 amino acids. In nucleotides, the CDR3 is TGTGCCAGCACCTCAGGGACAGGGAGTTCACCCCTCCACTTT. Protein product: CASTSGTGSSPLHF.